What follows are 21 T cell receptor beta chains derived from one specimen sequenced in a study of molecular identifiers for immune sequencing clone quantification. TCRdb independently ran MiXCR on the PCR reads; one entry per CDR3 protein. The sample lists nearly 650,000 distinct CDR3 sequences, 25% seen once, with about 0.84% in the top ten. Sequencing was carried out using naive CD8+ T cells from blood, with Jurkat cell RNA spiked in. Subset here: FACS-sorted CD8+CD4-CCR7+CD45RA+ naive T cells. Receptors were obtained from a human donor in good health. Some libraries in this study had Jurkat cell RNA spiked in.

Turning to this clonotype: This may be a read error, as it is one base from a much larger clone. The V gene is TRBV19, the J gene TRBJ2-7, with D perhaps TRBD2 (6 bases). This CDR3 region has 14 residues. Germline CDR1 reads LNHDA; CDR2 reads SQIVND (reference sequence). V gave up 6 bases and J gave up 3 bases, with 15 bases separating them. The CDR3 reads CASSVGSLSYEQYF. The CDR3 coding sequence is TGTGCCAGTAGCGTCGGGAGCCTTAGCTACGAGCAGTACTTC. Full variable domain (missing parts from reference TRBV19 and TRBJ2-7): DGGITQSPKYLFRKEGQNVTLSCEQNLNHDAMYWYRQDPGQGLRLIYYSQIVNDFQKGDIAEGYSVSREKKESFPLTVTSAQKNPTAFYLCASSVGSLSYEQYFGPGTRLTVT.

This clonotype was detected a few times. The V call is TRBV7-2, the J call TRBJ1-2; TRBD1 might be the D (6 bases). The germline V and J ends were trimmed by 0 bases and 2 bases, with 10 bases remaining between them. This CDR3 comprises 15 residues. CDR1 SGHTA and CDR2 FQGNSA come from the germline V gene. The CDR3 DNA is TGTGCCAGCAGCTTAGCTGGGGGCCCAAACTATGGCTACACCTTC. Its protein product is CASSLAGGPNYGYTF. Full variable domain (missing parts from reference TRBV7-2 and TRBJ1-2): GAGVSQSPSNKVTEKGKDVELRCDPISGHTALYWYRQSLGQGLEFLIYFQGNSAPDKSGLPSDRFSAERTGGSVSTLTIQRTQQEDSAVYLCASSLAGGPNYGYTFGSGTRLTVV.

For this clonotype: The conserved closing phenylalanine or tryptophan is absent in this CDR3, likely reflecting a read error. The chain employs TRBV7-2 and TRBJ1-6, with no clear D. V lost 5 bases and J 3 bases, leaving 5 bases between the germline ends. Germline-derived CDR1 and CDR2 are SGHTA and FQGNSA. CDR3 length equals 13 residues. The CDR3 bases are TGTGCCAGCAGCCTGGGCTATAATTCACCCCTCCACGTT. Translation gives CASSLGYNSPLHV.

J is TRBJ2-2 and V is TRBV12-3 or TRBV12-4; TRBD2 aligns across 8 bases. With V trimmed by 7 bases and J by 5 bases, 9 bases remained unmatched. The CDR3 runs 15 residues. CDR3 residues: CASILDSGATGELFF. The CDR3 coding sequence is TGTGCCAGCATCTTGGATAGCGGGGCTACCGGGGAGCTGTTTTTT.

Regarding this clonotype: Its ends do not fully match the called genes, so a read error is possible. The chain is built from TRBV6-5 and TRBJ2-3; 13 bases align to TRBD2. The CDR3 runs to 15 residues. CDR1 and CDR2 (germline): MNHEY, SVGAGI. CDR3 region: CASRGGLAGADTLYF. The DNA of the CDR3 is TGTGCCAGCAGGGGCGGACTAGCGGGAGCAGATACGCTGTATTTT.

This clonotype was seen a few times. The V gene is TRBV7-2, the J gene TRBJ2-7; TRBD2 matches 7 bases. Germline CDR1 and CDR2: SGHTA and FQGNSA. The ends lost 4 bases at V and 2 bases at J; junction bases unmatched: 11. The CDR3 sequence is 16 residues long. The CDR3 protein is CASSYSALAVAYEQYF. The CDR3 nucleotides are TGTGCCAGCAGCTACTCTGCGCTAGCGGTGGCCTACGAGCAGTACTTC.

This clonotype was picked up a small number of times. The J gene is TRBJ1-6, the V gene TRBV6-5; D is possibly TRBD1 (5 bases). Germline loops: CDR1 MNHEY, CDR2 SVGAGI. V was cut by 9 bases and J by 8 bases, with 20 bases left in between. The length of the CDR3 is 15 residues. Here the CDR3 DNA reads TGTGCCAGTAAGGGACTACATCCAGAGTATTCACCCCTCCACTTT. This sequence encodes CASKGLHPEYSPLHF.

The chain recombines TRBV4-3 with TRBJ1-1; tentatively, D is TRBD1 (6 bases). This CDR3 comprises 14 residues. Germline CDR1 LGHNA, CDR2 YSLEER. V dropped 5 bases and J dropped 1 base, with 11 bases sitting between them. The CDR3 is CASSDTGQNTEAFF. For the CDR3, the DNA is TGCGCCAGCAGCGATACAGGGCAGAACACTGAAGCTTTCTTT.

This clonotype was picked up a small number of times. The chain recombines TRBV6-2 or TRBV6-3 with TRBJ2-7; TRBD2 matches 12 bases. The CDR3 is 18 amino acids. Trimming at V came to 2 bases and at J to 0 bases, leaving 8 bases not matched to a gene. Germline V gene data show CDR1 as MNHEY and CDR2 as SVGEGT. Here the CDR3 DNA reads TGTGCCAGCAGTTACGACCTAGCGGGAGGGATGAGCTCCTACGAGCAGTACTTC. It codes for CASSYDLAGGMSSYEQYF.

This clonotype has more than one count but fewer than ten. At one boundary the junction diverges from the germline segment, which might be a read error. The chain has TRBV20-1 and TRBJ1-5, with D unclear. This CDR3 region has 17 residues. CDR1 and CDR2 (germline): DFQATT, SNEGSKA (reference sequence). The CDR3 coding sequence is TGCAGTACTAGAGAGACGGGATCACCTTATAGCAATCAGCCCCAGCATTTT. Its protein product is CSTRETGSPYSNQPQHF.

This clonotype was seen ten or more times. The chain uses TRBV9 and TRBJ2-7; 8 nucleotides match TRBD1. J gave up 5 bases and V 3 bases, and 10 bases lay outside the gene matches. From germline, CDR1 is SGDLS and CDR2 YYNGEE. The CDR3 extends over 15 amino acids. CDR3 in amino acids: CASSAQGVILDEQYF. CDR3 sequence (DNA): TGTGCCAGCAGCGCACAGGGGGTTATCCTCGACGAGCAGTACTTC. The variable domain in full, with the rest retrieved from reference TRBV9 and TRBJ2-7, is DSGVTQTPKHLITATGQRVTLRCSPRSGDLSVYWYQQSLDQGLQFLIQYYNGEERAKGNILERFSAQQFPDLHSELNLSSLELGDSALYFCASSAQGVILDEQYFGPGTRLTVT.

Concerning this clonotype: No conserved phenylalanine or tryptophan is present at the end of the CDR3, so a read error is the likely explanation. V usage is TRBV27 and J usage is TRBJ1-1, with a weak D call TRBD1 (5 bases). CDR3 size: 12 residues. The V end was cut by 3 bases, the J end by 4 bases, with 6 bases between. From germline, CDR1 is MNHEY and CDR2 SMNVEV (reference sequence). For the CDR3, the DNA is TGTGCCAGCAGTTTGGGGGTCACTGAAGCTTTCCTT. Protein sequence: CASSLGVTEAFL.

V usage is TRBV28 and J usage is TRBJ1-1; D not resolved. Trimming took off 2 bases at V and 3 bases at J, with 10 bases between the two ends. The CDR3 extends over 14 amino acids. Germline-derived CDR1 and CDR2 are MDHEN and SYDVKM. The CDR3 here is CASSLGQWDTEAFF. The CDR3, as DNA: TGTGCCAGCAGTTTAGGTCAGTGGGACACTGAAGCTTTCTTT.

The chain employs TRBV4-3 and TRBJ1-1; no reliable D call. CDR3 length: 17 residues. The V gene lost 4 bases and the J gene lost 5 bases, with 23 bases spanning the gap. The germline V gene has CDR1 LGHNA and CDR2 YSLEER. CDR3 amino acids: CASSPSRVETPGTEAFF. The CDR3 bases are TGCGCCAGCAGCCCCAGTCGCGTAGAGACTCCGGGGACTGAAGCTTTCTTT.

This clonotype has only a few counts. The chain employs TRBV4-3 and TRBJ1-2, with D possibly being TRBD1 (5 bases). The V gene's germline CDR1 is LGHNA and CDR2 YSLEER. The V end was cut by 0 bases, the J end by 6 bases, with 14 bases between. This CDR3 is built from 15 residues. Here the CDR3 DNA reads TGCGCCAGCAGCCAAGAACTGGTAGGGGCGCATGGCTACACCTTC. Its translation: CASSQELVGAHGYTF.

The gene calls are TRBV27 and TRBJ2-7; 9 bases agree with TRBD1. Per the germline V gene, CDR1 is MNHEY and CDR2 is SMNVEV (reference sequence). The V and J ends lost 4 bases and 0 bases, in that order; junction bases with no gene match: 10. The CDR3 extends over 17 amino acids. DNA of the CDR3: TGTGCCAGCAGTTCTGGACAGGGGACGCCTAGCTCCTACGAGCAGTACTTC. This encodes CASSSGQGTPSSYEQYF.

The chain employs TRBV13 and TRBJ1-5, with unresolved D. Between the trimmed V and J ends, which lost 3 bases and 2 bases, there was a span of 8 bases. CDR1 is PRHDT and CDR2 is FYEKMQ in the germline V gene (reference sequence). CDR3 size: 14 residues. DNA for the CDR3: TGTGCCAGCAGCTTGACAAGGGGCAATCAGCCCCAGCATTTT. Protein: CASSLTRGNQPQHF.

This clonotype was observed many times. This chain joins TRBV6-5 and TRBJ2-1; TRBD2 agrees at 9 bases. Germline CDR1 is MNHEY and CDR2 is SVGAGI. Losses at the gene ends were 6 bases for V and 8 bases for J; bases not matched to a gene: 11. This CDR3 has 15 amino acids. The CDR3, as DNA: TGTGCCAGCAGCCCCGGGACTAGCCGAAGGCATGAGCAGTTCTTC. It translates to CASSPGTSRRHEQFF.

Ten or more counts support this clonotype. The J gene is TRBJ2-7, the V gene TRBV5-4; TRBD2 agrees at 11 bases. Germline loops: CDR1 SGHNT, CDR2 YYREEE (reference sequence). With V trimmed by 5 bases and J by 7 bases, 11 bases remained unmatched. The CDR3 is 15 amino acids. CDR3 bases: TGTGCCAGCAGTGAGCCGGGACTAGCGGTTGGTGAGCAGTACTTC. Protein: CASSEPGLAVGEQYF. Full variable domain (rest looked up from reference TRBV5-4 and TRBJ2-7): ETGVTQSPTHLIKTRGQQVTLRCSSQSGHNTVSWYQQALGQGPQFIFQYYREEENGRGNFPPRFSGLQFPNYSSELNVNALELDDSALYLCASSEPGLAVGEQYFGPGTRLTVT.

This clonotype showed up just once. A single base separates this from a much larger clone, so it may be a read error. Since no conserved phenylalanine or tryptophan closes the CDR3, a read error is the likely cause. This chain joins TRBV7-9 and TRBJ2-6; D is ambiguous. The CDR3 contains 16 residues. Germline assignment: CDR1 SEHNR and CDR2 FQNEAQ (reference sequence). The CDR3 DNA follows: TGTGCCAGCAGCGTAGCCAAAAAATCTGGGGCCAACGTCCTGACTTAC. This encodes CASSVAKKSGANVLTY.

The chain has TRBV24-1 and TRBJ2-7; D unresolved. Per the germline V gene, CDR1 is KGHDR and CDR2 is SFDVKD. This CDR3 contains 13 residues. V lost 4 bases and J 4 bases, leaving 10 bases between the germline ends. The CDR3 region is CATSDAPDYEQYF. CDR3 in DNA: TGTGCCACCAGTGACGCCCCAGATTACGAGCAGTACTTC.